The following is a T cell receptor beta chain sequence with its context. This clone's antigen is unknown. No clone much larger than this one lies a single base away; base qualities are absent. Library prep was done by PCR. Sequencing was performed on an Illumina HiSeq 2500. Molecular barcoding was employed in the preparation of TCR libraries, with unique molecular identifiers being used to normalize TCRbeta repertoire quantification. TCRdb cleaned the public reads at Q25 with fastp, built clones with MiXCR and kept in-frame beta chains. CDR3 protein duplicates are merged, each entry listing the most common genes and DNA. This sample holds about 72,000 distinct CDR3 sequences; 7.3% were observed only once. Approximately 2.4% of the sample goes to the ten largest clones. This sample stems from a study of T-cell reconstitution after alpha-beta-depleted transplantation in children listed by TCRdb under 2016. Background for the entire study: The study quantitatively tracked T-cell immune reconstitution after TCRalphabeta/CD19-depleted allogeneic hematopoietic cell transplantation in children using TCR repertoire profiling.

Taken from cysteine to phenylalanine, the CDR3 has 14 residues. Just the 42-base CDR3 DNA is kept, in frame starting at base 1. V loses 6 bases at its end and J loses 1 base; junction bases beyond the gene matches: 2. CDR1 MDHEN and CDR2 SYDVKM are derived from the germline V gene. The sample consisted of PBMCs from the stem cell graft donor, taken from the stem cell graft. The V and J genes are TRBV28 and TRBJ1-2; TRBD1 fits 10 bases in the junction. The TCR originated in a human donor who donated a stem cell graft to a child with acute lymphoblastic leukemia. Here is the DNA: TGTGCCAGCAGACGGGACAGGGGTAACTATGGCTACACCTTC. It codes for CASRRDRGNYGYTF.